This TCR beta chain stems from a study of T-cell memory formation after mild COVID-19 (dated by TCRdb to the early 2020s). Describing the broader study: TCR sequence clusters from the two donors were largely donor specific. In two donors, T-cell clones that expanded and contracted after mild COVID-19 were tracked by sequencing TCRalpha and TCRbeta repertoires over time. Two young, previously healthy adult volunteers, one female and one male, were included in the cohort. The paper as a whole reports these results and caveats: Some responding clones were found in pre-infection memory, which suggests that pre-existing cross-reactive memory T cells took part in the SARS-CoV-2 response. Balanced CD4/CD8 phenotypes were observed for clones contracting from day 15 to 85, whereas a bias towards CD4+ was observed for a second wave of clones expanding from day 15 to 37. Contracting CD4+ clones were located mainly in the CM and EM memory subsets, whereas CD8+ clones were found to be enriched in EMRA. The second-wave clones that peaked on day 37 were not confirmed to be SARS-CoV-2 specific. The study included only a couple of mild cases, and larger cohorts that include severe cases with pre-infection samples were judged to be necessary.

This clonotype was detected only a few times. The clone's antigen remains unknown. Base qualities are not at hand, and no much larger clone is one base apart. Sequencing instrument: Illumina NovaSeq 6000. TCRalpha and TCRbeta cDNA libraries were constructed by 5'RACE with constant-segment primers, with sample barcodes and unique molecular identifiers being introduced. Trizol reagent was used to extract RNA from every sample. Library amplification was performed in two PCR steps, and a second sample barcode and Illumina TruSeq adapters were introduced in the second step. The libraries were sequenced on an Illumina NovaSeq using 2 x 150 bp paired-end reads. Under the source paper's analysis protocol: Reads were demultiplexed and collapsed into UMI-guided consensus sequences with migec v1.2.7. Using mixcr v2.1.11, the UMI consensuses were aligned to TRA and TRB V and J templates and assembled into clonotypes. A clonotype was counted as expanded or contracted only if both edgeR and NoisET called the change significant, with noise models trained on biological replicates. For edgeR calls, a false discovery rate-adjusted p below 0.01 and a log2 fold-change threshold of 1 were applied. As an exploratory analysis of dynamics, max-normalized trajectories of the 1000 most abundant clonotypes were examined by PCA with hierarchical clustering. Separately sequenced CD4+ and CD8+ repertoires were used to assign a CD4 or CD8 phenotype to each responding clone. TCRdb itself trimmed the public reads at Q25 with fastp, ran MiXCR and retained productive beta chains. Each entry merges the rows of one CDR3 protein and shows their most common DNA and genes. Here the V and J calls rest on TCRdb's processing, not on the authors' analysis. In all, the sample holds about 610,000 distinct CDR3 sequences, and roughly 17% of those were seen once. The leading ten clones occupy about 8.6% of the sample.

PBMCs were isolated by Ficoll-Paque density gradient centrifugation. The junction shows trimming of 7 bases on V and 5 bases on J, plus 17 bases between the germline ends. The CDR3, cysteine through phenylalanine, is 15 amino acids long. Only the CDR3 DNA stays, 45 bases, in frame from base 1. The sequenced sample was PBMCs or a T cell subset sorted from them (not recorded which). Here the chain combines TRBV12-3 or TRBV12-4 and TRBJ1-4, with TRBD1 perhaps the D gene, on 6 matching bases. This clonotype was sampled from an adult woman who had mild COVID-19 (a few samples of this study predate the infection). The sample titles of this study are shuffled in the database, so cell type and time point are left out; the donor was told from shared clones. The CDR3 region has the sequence CASKLSGQKNEKLFF. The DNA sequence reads TGTGCCAGCAAACTCTCGGGACAAAAGAATGAAAAACTGTTTTTT.